The 14 T cell receptor beta chains below come from one sample, sequenced in a study of cytomegalovirus exposure and HLA in healthy donors. A multiplex PCR was run with 60 Vbeta primers and 13 Jbeta primers. Libraries were prepared by immunoSEQ multiplex PCR; TCRdb keeps only in-frame clonotypes and omits some of them. Among just over 150,000 clones listed, 70% to 90% were seen once. The sequenced material came from PBMCs. The receptors shown here come from a man aged 18 to 30 in good health and CMV-seropositive.

The rearrangement links TRBV19 to TRBJ2-5, with 7 bases lining up with TRBD2. This CDR3 is built from 16 residues. V was clipped by 6 bases and J by 2 bases; unmatched bases: 12. CDR1 and CDR2 from the germline V gene are LNHDA and SQIVND (reference sequence). DNA for the CDR3: TGTGCCAGTAGCCTTGGACTAGACTCAATTCAAGAGACCCAGTACTTC. Translated: CASSLGLDSIQETQYF.

The chain uses TRBV30 and TRBJ2-5; TRBD1 matches at 10 bases. CDR3 length: 14 residues. Germline CDR1 GTSNPN, CDR2 SVGIG (reference sequence). V dropped 1 base and J dropped 5; count of bases not matched to a gene: 4. The CDR3 DNA reads TGTGCCTGGAGTGGCGGGACAGGGGAGGAGACCCAGTACTTC. Translating it yields CAWSGGTGEETQYF.

This clone is a singleton in its sample. This chain links TRBV19 with TRBJ1-4; D unresolved. V lost 3 bases and J lost 3, with 14 bases in between. Germline V gene sequence: CDR1 LNHDA, CDR2 SQIVND (reference sequence). This CDR3 has 16 residues. The chain's CDR3 is CASSISLLTANEKLFF. The CDR3 coding sequence is TGTGCCAGTAGTATTTCACTCCTCACAGCTAATGAAAAACTGTTTTTT.

This clone was counted a single time. The chain recombines TRBV6-1 with TRBJ2-1; no definite D call. The ends were cut back, 1 base at V and 8 bases at J, with 15 bases in the middle. The germline V gene has CDR1 MNHNS and CDR2 SASEGT. The CDR3 has 15 residues. CDR3 nucleotides: TGTGCCAGCAGTGAAGGAGCATCCCGACAAGATGAGCAGTTCTTC. It specifies CASSEGASRQDEQFF.

The gene calls are TRBV7-3 and TRBJ1-1, with D perhaps matching TRBD1 (6 bases). The germline CDR1 and CDR2 sequences are SGHTA and FQGTGA. The CDR3 is made up of 14 amino acids. Trimming removed 2 bases from V and 3 bases from J, with 10 bases in between. CDR3: CASSLSGVDTEAFF. Here the CDR3 DNA reads TGTGCCAGCAGCTTATCAGGGGTGGACACTGAAGCTTTCTTT.

V is TRBV7-2 and J is TRBJ2-3; D might be TRBD2 (5 bases). V was cut by 5 bases and J by 2 bases, with 8 bases left in between. The CDR3 contains 13 residues. Germline values: CDR1 SGHTA, CDR2 FQGNSA. The DNA for the CDR3 is TGTGCCAGCAGCGTCGACTACACAGATACGCAGTATTTT. As protein: CASSVDYTDTQYF.

The V gene is TRBV5-6, the J gene TRBJ2-5; possibly TRBD1 for D (6 bases). With 1 base removed from V and 4 bases from J, the gap between germline ends came to 8 bases. This CDR3 is built from 13 residues. Germline CDR1 SGHDT, CDR2 YYEEEE. CDR3 in DNA: TGTGCCAGCAGCTTGACAGGGCCAGAGACCCAGTACTTC. Translating it yields CASSLTGPETQYF.

J is TRBJ2-1 and V is TRBV7-8; TRBD2 matches at 7 bases. V dropped 6 bases and J dropped 7; count of bases not matched to a gene: 9. The CDR3 extends over 14 amino acids. Germline V gene data show CDR1 as SGHVS and CDR2 as FQNEAQ. The CDR3 here is CASRRRLAENEQFF. The CDR3 coding sequence is TGTGCCAGCAGGCGAAGACTAGCTGAGAATGAGCAGTTCTTC. The full variable domain, in which reference TRBV7-8 and TRBJ2-1 provide the parts outside the CDR3, is GAGVSQSPRYKVAKRGQDVALRCDPISGHVSLFWYQQALGQGPEFLTYFQNEAQLDKSGLPSDRFFAERPEGSVSTLKIQRTQQEDSAVYLCASRRRLAENEQFFGPGTRLTVL.

The V gene is TRBV30, the J gene TRBJ1-1; D is perhaps TRBD1 (5 bases). The germline V and J ends were trimmed by 2 bases and 1 base, with 11 bases remaining between them. CDR1 is GTSNPN and CDR2 is SVGIG in the germline V gene (reference sequence). The CDR3 runs 14 residues. In nucleotides, the CDR3 is TGTGCCTGGAGTCGCGGGGGAGCGAACACTGAAGCTTTCTTT. This encodes CAWSRGGANTEAFF.

The CDR3, as DNA: TGTGCCAGTAGGGTCGGACAGGTCCTTTCGAGGTATGGCTACACCTTC. Protein product: CASRVGQVLSRYGYTF. The chain recombines TRBV19 with TRBJ1-2, with 7 bases identical to TRBD1. Per the germline V gene, CDR1 is LNHDA and CDR2 is SQIVND (reference sequence). J lost 5 bases, V lost 6 bases, and 15 bases had no gene match. The CDR3 is made up of 16 amino acids. Full variable domain (outside the CDR3, taken from reference TRBV19 and TRBJ1-2): DGGITQSPKYLFRKEGQNVTLSCEQNLNHDAMYWYRQDPGQGLRLIYYSQIVNDFQKGDIAEGYSVSREKKESFPLTVTSAQKNPTAFYLCASRVGQVLSRYGYTFGSGTRLTVV.

V usage is TRBV19 and J usage is TRBJ1-2; D is possibly TRBD1 (6 bases). The CDR3 is made up of 14 amino acids. Between the trimmed V and J ends, which lost 6 bases and 0 bases, there was a span of 11 bases. Germline-derived CDR1 and CDR2 are LNHDA and SQIVND (reference sequence). The DNA of the CDR3 is TGTGCCAGTAGCGGACAGATAGCTAACTATGGCTACACCTTC. Translated, it gives CASSGQIANYGYTF.

The J gene is TRBJ1-4, the V gene TRBV29-1, with 8 bases matching TRBD1. CDR3 size: 15 residues. Germline CDR1 reads SQVTM; CDR2 reads ANQGSEA. Trimming took 6 bases from V and 6 from J; bases not matched to a gene: 12. The CDR3 DNA reads TGCAGCGTCAATCCTACAGGGGGAGAGGATGAAAAACTGTTTTTT. Translating it yields CSVNPTGGEDEKLFF.

This rearrangement joins TRBV5-6 to TRBJ2-5; TRBD1 is a possible D gene (6 bases). The V end lost 4 bases, the J end lost 2 bases, and 12 bases lay between the germline ends. Per germline, CDR1 SGHDT and CDR2 YYEEEE. This CDR3 spans 14 amino acids. The CDR3 is CASSLNRAQETQYF. As DNA, the CDR3 is TGTGCCAGCAGCCTCAACAGGGCGCAAGAGACCCAGTACTTC.

The chain couples TRBV7-9 to TRBJ1-4; 11 nucleotides align to TRBD1. The V gene's germline CDR1 is SEHNR and CDR2 FQNEAQ (reference sequence). The CDR3 contains 15 residues. V lost 6 bases and J lost 8; bases outside the gene matches: 8. CDR3 region: CASRGQGVEGEKLFF. In DNA form, the CDR3 reads TGTGCCAGCAGGGGACAGGGGGTAGAAGGAGAAAAACTGTTTTTT. Together with reference TRBV7-9 and TRBJ1-4, the CDR3 gives the full variable domain: DTGVSQNPRHKITKRGQNVTFRCDPISEHNRLYWYRQTLGQGPEFLTYFQNEAQLEKSRLLSDRFSAERPKGSFSTLEIQRTEQGDSAMYLCASRGQGVEGEKLFFGSGTQLSVL.